This entry lists 15 T cell receptor beta chains sequenced from one sample in a study of shared clonotypes between healthy human individuals. Naive CD8 cells lacked CD45RO and underwent positive selection for CCR7, leaving out terminally differentiated effector memory CD45RA+ cells. The protocol was immunoSEQ multiplex PCR, while the TCRdb copy is restricted to in-frame clones and leaves out a portion. The table has 1.5 million to 2.5 million clones, less than 95% seen once. The specimen was naive CD8+ T cells sorted from blood. These receptors originate from a man aged 18 to 30 in good health.

The J gene is TRBJ2-3, the V gene TRBV2, with 10 bases fitting TRBD1. V was clipped by 1 base and J by 4 bases; unmatched bases: 2. The germline V gene has CDR1 SNHLY and CDR2 FYNNEI. This CDR3 region has 15 residues. The CDR3, as DNA: TGTGCCAGCAGTGAAGAGGGACAGGGGTCAGATACGCAGTATTTT. Residues: CASSEEGQGSDTQYF.

The gene calls are TRBV6-1 and TRBJ1-1, with a possible D match to TRBD1 (5 bases). V was cut by 2 bases and J by 7 bases, with 8 bases left in between. This CDR3 has 12 amino acids. The germline gives CDR1 MNHNS, CDR2 SASEGT. CDR3 loop: CASSERGLEAFF. The DNA for the CDR3 is TGTGCCAGCAGTGAAAGGGGTCTTGAAGCTTTCTTT.

The chain employs TRBV27 and TRBJ2-7; the match to TRBD2 covers 8 bases. Germline trimming cut 4 bases from V and 4 bases from J; bases unmatched to any gene: 6. The germline gives CDR1 MNHEY, CDR2 SMNVEV (reference sequence). This CDR3 has 14 amino acids. In DNA, the CDR3 is TGTGCCAGCAGTTCACTAGCGGAGGGTTACGAGCAGTACTTC. Protein sequence: CASSSLAEGYEQYF.

The sample holds a few counts of this clone. The CDR3 sequence: CASSESRNTEAFF. For the CDR3, the DNA is TGCGCCAGCAGTGAGTCTAGGAACACTGAAGCTTTCTTT. This rearrangement joins TRBV10-2 to TRBJ1-1, with D hard to call. Germline CDR1 and CDR2: WSHSY and SAAADI. The germline V and J ends were trimmed by 0 bases and 1 base, with 3 bases remaining between them. There are 13 residues in the CDR3.

The chain uses TRBV11-2 and TRBJ2-7; 9 bases agree with TRBD1. V was clipped by 5 bases and J by 5 bases; unmatched bases: 7. The length of the CDR3 is 14 residues. Looked up from germline, CDR1 is SGHAT and CDR2 is FQNNGV. The CDR3 spells CASSPRTGVNEQYF. As DNA, the CDR3 is TGTGCCAGCAGCCCCAGGACAGGGGTAAACGAGCAGTACTTC.

The chain joins TRBV29-1 to TRBJ2-7; TRBD2 is a possible D gene (6 bases). V gave up 7 bases and J gave up 0 bases, with 13 bases separating them. Germline V CDR1 and CDR2: SQVTM, ANQGSEA. The CDR3 is 13 amino acids. The CDR3 bases are TGCAGCGCTAAAGGAGGGTCCTCCTACGAGCAGTACTTC. It yields the protein CSAKGGSSYEQYF.

The chain recombines TRBV13 with TRBJ2-5; 8 bases align to TRBD2. Germline V gives CDR1 PRHDT, CDR2 FYEKMQ (reference sequence). The V segment lost 4 bases and the J segment 5 bases; nucleotides outside the gene matches: 3. This CDR3 is 13 amino acids long. The CDR3 bases are TGTGCCAGCAGCTCCTCGGGAGGGGAGACCCAGTACTTC. Its protein product is CASSSSGGETQYF.

Here the CDR3 reads CASSLPLGEQYF. The CDR3 DNA reads as TGTGCCAGCAGCCTCCCTTTGGGTGAGCAGTACTTC. The V call is TRBV6-5, the J call TRBJ2-7; D uncertain. This CDR3 spans 12 amino acids. Germline V gives CDR1 MNHEY, CDR2 SVGAGI. V dropped 6 bases and J dropped 7 bases, with 13 bases sitting between them.

V gene TRBV29-1 combines with J gene TRBJ2-7; D is undetermined. Germline-derived CDR1 and CDR2 are SQVTM and ANQGSEA. This CDR3 comprises 11 residues. V was shortened by 1 base and J by 4 bases, with 5 bases between the two germline ends. The CDR3, as DNA: TGCAGCGTTGAAGTCAGGTACGAGCAGTACTTC. Protein: CSVEVRYEQYF.

This clone was found once. The chain joins TRBV4-3 to TRBJ2-2; 7 bases fit TRBD2. The V gene end was trimmed by 1 base and the J gene end by 2 bases; junction bases not matched to a gene: 10. This CDR3 is 18 amino acids long. CDR1 is LGHNA, CDR2 YSLEER, per germline. The CDR3 loop is CASSQGIALAPNTGELFF. CDR3 bases: TGCGCCAGCAGCCAAGGTATAGCACTAGCGCCCAACACCGGGGAGCTGTTTTTT.

With regard to this clone: One junction end disagrees with the germline gene, perhaps due to a read error. V gene TRBV7-7 combines with J gene TRBJ2-2; D gene unclear. This CDR3 has 16 amino acids. CDR1 SSHAT and CDR2 FNYEAQ come from the germline V gene (reference sequence). This chain's CDR3 is CASSQLSDLNTGELFF. For the CDR3, the DNA is TGTGCTAGCAGCCAGCTCTCAGACCTGAACACCGGGGAGCTGTTTTTT.

With respect to this clone: Other DNA sequences in this sample translate to the same CDR3. DNA of the CDR3: TGTGCCAGCAGCGTAGTGGGAACTAGCACAGATACGCAGTATTTT. The encoded protein is CASSVVGTSTDTQYF. The V gene is TRBV9, the J gene TRBJ2-3; D is unclear. The CDR3 extends over 15 amino acids. Germline CDR1 and CDR2: SGDLS and YYNGEE. Trimming shortened V by 0 bases and J by 0 bases, and 8 bases separated the two germline ends.

Comments on this clone: This specimen includes other DNA sequences encoding the same CDR3. This sequence joins TRBV5-6 and TRBJ2-7, with TRBD1 matching 10 bases. J was trimmed by 2 bases and V by 3 bases; bases with no gene match: 2. This CDR3 has 14 amino acids. Per the germline V gene, CDR1 is SGHDT and CDR2 is YYEEEE. CDR3 region: CASSYGQGAYEQYF. The CDR3 DNA follows: TGTGCCAGCAGCTACGGACAGGGGGCCTACGAGCAGTACTTC.

A remark on this clone: Other DNA sequences in the same sample also yield this CDR3. V is TRBV27 and J is TRBJ1-2; the D gene is possibly TRBD1 (5 bases). CDR1 is MNHEY, CDR2 SMNVEV, per germline (reference sequence). The CDR3 runs to 13 residues. Trimming shortened V by 2 bases and J by 3 bases, and 7 bases separated the two germline ends. This chain's CDR3 is CASSLGADYGYTF. DNA for the CDR3: TGTGCCAGCAGTTTAGGGGCGGACTATGGCTACACCTTC.

To note about this clone: This could be a read error, since a much larger clone is one nucleotide away. The same CDR3 can be traced to other DNA sequences in this sample. The chain carries TRBV9 and TRBJ2-3, with D unclear. The germline gives CDR1 SGDLS, CDR2 YYNGEE. This CDR3 region has 12 residues. Trimming left V 4 bases short and J 0 bases short, with 3 bases between. The CDR3 nucleotides read TGTGCCAGCAGCCTTAGCACAGATACGCAGTATTTT. Its protein product is CASSLSTDTQYF.